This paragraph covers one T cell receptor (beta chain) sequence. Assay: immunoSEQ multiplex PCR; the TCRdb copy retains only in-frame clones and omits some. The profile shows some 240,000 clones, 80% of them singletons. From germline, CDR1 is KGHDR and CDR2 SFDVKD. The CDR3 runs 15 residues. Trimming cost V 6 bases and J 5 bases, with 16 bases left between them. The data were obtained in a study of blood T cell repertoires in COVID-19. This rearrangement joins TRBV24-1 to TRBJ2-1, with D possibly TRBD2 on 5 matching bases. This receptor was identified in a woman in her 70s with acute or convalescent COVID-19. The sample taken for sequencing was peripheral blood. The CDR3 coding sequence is TGTGCCACCAGTTCCCTCTTCCTGGGAGACAATGAGCAGTTCTTC. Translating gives CATSSLFLGDNEQFF.